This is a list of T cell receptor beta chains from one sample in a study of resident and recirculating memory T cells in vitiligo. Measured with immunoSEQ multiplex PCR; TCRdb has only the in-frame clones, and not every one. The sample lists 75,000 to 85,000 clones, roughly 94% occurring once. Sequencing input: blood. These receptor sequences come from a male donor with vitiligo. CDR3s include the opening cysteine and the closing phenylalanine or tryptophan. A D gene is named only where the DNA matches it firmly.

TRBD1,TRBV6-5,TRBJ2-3,CASRRQGPWLDTQYF
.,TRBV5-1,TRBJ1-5,CASSFQGTRDQPQHF
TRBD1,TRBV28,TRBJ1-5,CASSLSGRGDQPQHF
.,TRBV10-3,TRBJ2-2,CAISEGQGNTGELFF
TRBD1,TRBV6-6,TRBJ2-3,CASRPRGRSTDTQYF
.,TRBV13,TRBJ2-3,CASRFSQWDTQYF
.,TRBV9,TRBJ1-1,CASSPTRQNTEAFF
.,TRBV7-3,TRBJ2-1,CASSSLSAGIYNEQFF
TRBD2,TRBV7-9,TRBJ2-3,CASRTSGSTDTQYF
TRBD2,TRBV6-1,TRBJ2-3,CASSETSGTYGTDTQYF
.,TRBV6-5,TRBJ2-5,CASSYSGGPETQYF
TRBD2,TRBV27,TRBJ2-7,CASSFHQVAGAEQYF
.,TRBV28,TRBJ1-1,CASSLAGYAEAFF
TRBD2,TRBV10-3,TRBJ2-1,CAIRAGVSNEQFF
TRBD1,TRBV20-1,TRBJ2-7,CSARGQYEQYF